The 29 T cell receptor beta chains below come from one sample, sequenced in a study of blood T cell repertoires in COVID-19. Profiled with immunoSEQ multiplex PCR; TCRdb holds only in-frame clones, not every one. Of about 480,000 clones in the sample, approximately 90% were seen once. The sample was PBMCs or T cells enriched from blood (not recorded which). Receptors were obtained from a woman aged 60-70 years who had recovered from COVID-19.

V and J are TRBV9 and TRBJ2-3; D is unclear. From germline, CDR1 is SGDLS and CDR2 YYNGEE. This CDR3 has 13 amino acids. The V end was cut by 1 base, the J end by 1 base, with 4 bases between. The CDR3 spells CASSVTRTDTQYF. CDR3 in DNA: TGTGCCAGCAGCGTAACACGCACAGATACGCAGTATTTT.

The chain employs TRBV14 and TRBJ1-6, with D unclear. The V gene lost 3 bases and the J gene lost 0 bases, with 15 bases spanning the gap. The CDR3 consists of 18 residues. Germline assignment: CDR1 SGHDN and CDR2 FVKESK. CDR3 region: CASSHDIGGSSYNSPLHF. The DNA for the CDR3 is TGTGCCAGCAGCCATGATATAGGAGGGTCCTCCTATAATTCACCCCTCCACTTT.

The gene calls are TRBV11-3 and TRBJ1-2; no definite D call. Germline-derived CDR1 and CDR2 are SGHNT and YENEEA. V lost 3 bases and J lost 9, with 14 bases in between. The CDR3 is made up of 13 amino acids. The CDR3 loop is CASSFCQVECYTF. CDR3 bases: TGTGCCAGCAGCTTTTGTCAGGTCGAATGCTACACCTTC.

Only a few counts were recorded for this clone. V and J are TRBV2 and TRBJ1-6; 9 nucleotides match TRBD1. The CDR3 is 14 amino acids. Germline V CDR1 and CDR2: SNHLY, FYNNEI. With V trimmed by 3 bases and J by 12 bases, 6 bases remained unmatched. CDR3 sequence reads: CASSEGTGRLPLHF. CDR3 DNA sequence: TGTGCCAGCAGTGAGGGGACAGGGAGACTACCCCTCCACTTT.

V gene TRBV5-1 combines with J gene TRBJ1-6; D may be TRBD1 (5 bases). V lost 5 bases to trimming and J lost 6 bases, with 12 bases between them. Germline CDR1 is SGHRS and CDR2 is YFSETQ. The CDR3 loop spans 14 amino acids. The CDR3 DNA sequence: TGCGCCAGCAGGTCGACAGAGACTAATTCACCCCTCCACTTT. Its translation is CASRSTETNSPLHF.

The V call is TRBV10-1, the J call TRBJ2-1; TRBD1 agrees at 9 bases. CDR3 size: 15 residues. V shed 0 bases, J shed 5 bases, and the junction held 2 bases outside the gene matches. Per germline, CDR1 WNHNN and CDR2 SYGVQD (reference sequence). The CDR3 is CASSESGQGHNEQFF. The DNA for the CDR3 is TGCGCCAGCAGTGAGTCGGGACAGGGACACAATGAGCAGTTCTTC.

The V and J genes are TRBV14 and TRBJ1-2, with TRBD1 identical over 7 bases. J was trimmed by 7 bases and V by 4 bases; bases with no gene match: 6. This CDR3 region has 13 residues. CDR1 and CDR2 (germline): SGHDN, FVKESK. The CDR3: CASSPDRVAGYTF. CDR3 DNA sequence: TGTGCCAGCAGCCCCGACAGGGTCGCTGGCTACACCTTC.

The chain employs TRBV5-6 and TRBJ1-2, with a tentative D call TRBD1 (5 bases). V lost 4 bases and J lost 4, with 14 bases in between. Germline V gene data show CDR1 as SGHDT and CDR2 as YYEEEE. CDR3 length: 14 residues. Written as DNA, the CDR3 is TGTGCCAGCAGCCCGGACATGGGTGGCTATGGCTACACCTTC. It codes for CASSPDMGGYGYTF.

The V call is TRBV2, the J call TRBJ2-1; TRBD2 agrees at 7 bases. Germline CDR1 reads SNHLY; CDR2 reads FYNNEI. This CDR3 has 16 amino acids. V shed 6 bases and J 2 bases; nucleotides not matched to a gene: 10. CDR3 amino acids: CASRRGRGGAYNEQFF. In nucleotides, the CDR3 is TGTGCCAGCAGAAGGGGTCGTGGGGGGGCCTACAATGAGCAGTTCTTC. Filled out from reference TRBV2 and TRBJ2-1, the complete variable domain reads EPEVTQTPSHQVTQMGQEVILRCVPISNHLYFYWYRQILGQKVEFLVSFYNNEISEKSEIFDDQFSVERPDGSNFTLKIRSTKLEDSAMYFCASRRGRGGAYNEQFFGPGTRLTVL.

The chain carries TRBV6-6 and TRBJ2-5; perhaps TRBD2 as D (7 bases). V shed 2 bases and J shed 3 bases, with 16 bases lying between them. The CDR3 is made up of 16 amino acids. The germline CDR1 and CDR2 sequences are MNHNY and SVGAGI (reference sequence). The CDR3 loop is CASSYTLGGGEETQYF. The CDR3 nucleotides are TGTGCCAGCAGTTACACTCTTGGGGGGGGCGAAGAGACCCAGTACTTC.

V usage is TRBV6-5 and J usage is TRBJ2-1, with unresolved D. The CDR3 is 13 amino acids. V gave up 3 bases and J gave up 10 bases, with 13 bases separating them. Germline V gene lookup returns CDR1 MNHEY and CDR2 SVGAGI. CDR3 amino acids: CASSYKMEREQFF. For the CDR3, the DNA is TGTGCCAGCAGTTATAAAATGGAGAGGGAGCAGTTCTTC.

The genes are TRBV19 and TRBJ1-3; 7 nucleotides match TRBD1. J was trimmed by 2 bases and V by 5 bases; bases with no gene match: 3. Per germline, CDR1 LNHDA and CDR2 SQIVND (reference sequence). CDR3 length equals 14 residues. The CDR3 is CASSHTGAGNTIYF. The CDR3 DNA reads as TGTGCCAGTAGTCACACAGGGGCTGGAAACACCATATATTTT.

This clone appeared once. This chain joins TRBV19 and TRBJ1-5; perhaps TRBD1 as D (5 bases). The ends were cut back, 7 bases at V and 1 base at J, with 14 bases in the middle. The length of the CDR3 is 15 residues. Germline-derived CDR1 and CDR2 are LNHDA and SQIVND (reference sequence). The CDR3, as DNA: TGTGCCAGTACCCAAGGGGTCAACAGCAATCAGCCCCAGCATTTT. This encodes CASTQGVNSNQPQHF.

This rearrangement joins TRBV5-6 to TRBJ2-7; 11 nucleotides align to TRBD1. V shed 0 bases and J 5 bases; nucleotides not matched to a gene: 1. Germline assignment: CDR1 SGHDT and CDR2 YYEEEE. There are 14 residues in the CDR3. CDR3 sequence (DNA): TGTGCCAGCAGCTTGGGGACAGGGGGCCACGAGCAGTACTTC. Its translation: CASSLGTGGHEQYF.

The chain has TRBV2 and TRBJ1-5, with D possibly TRBD1 on 6 matching bases. The CDR3 totals 12 residues. With 7 bases removed from V and 6 bases from J, the gap between germline ends came to 10 bases. Germline CDR1 SNHLY, CDR2 FYNNEI. The DNA of the CDR3 is TGTGCCAGCAACCAGGGGAGTCAGCCCCAGCATTTT. Translating it yields CASNQGSQPQHF. The full variable domain, its missing parts supplied by reference TRBV2 and TRBJ1-5, is EPEVTQTPSHQVTQMGQEVILRCVPISNHLYFYWYRQILGQKVEFLVSFYNNEISEKSEIFDDQFSVERPDGSNFTLKIRSTKLEDSAMYFCASNQGSQPQHFGDGTRLSIL.

This clone was seen once. This chain joins TRBV9 and TRBJ2-3; 11 nucleotides match TRBD2. In germline, CDR1 is SGDLS, CDR2 YYNGEE. V shed 4 bases and J 4 bases; nucleotides not matched to a gene: 11. The CDR3 has 17 amino acids. The DNA for the CDR3 is TGTGCCAGCAGCAGACAGGCTAGCGGGGGGATCGCAGATACGCAGTATTTT. It is translated as CASSRQASGGIADTQYF.

This clone was observed a handful of times. The chain is built from TRBV7-9 and TRBJ1-2; TRBD1 matches 10 bases. With V trimmed by 3 bases and J by 7 bases, 14 bases remained unmatched. Germline assignment: CDR1 SEHNR and CDR2 FQNEAQ (reference sequence). The CDR3 totals 17 residues. This CDR3 reads CASSFTGTGDAGGGYTF. In DNA form, the CDR3 reads TGTGCCAGCAGCTTTACCGGGACAGGGGATGCCGGGGGTGGCTACACCTTC.

The V and J genes are TRBV16 and TRBJ1-2; D is possibly TRBD1 (5 bases). Looked up from germline, CDR1 is KGHSY and CDR2 is FQNENV. The CDR3 covers 17 residues. V shed 0 bases and J shed 1 base, with 15 bases lying between them. DNA of the CDR3: TGTGCCAGCAGCCAATCGGGGCAGGCGGCTCTTAACTATGGCTACACCTTC. It specifies CASSQSGQAALNYGYTF.

The table lists this clone with a count of one. J is TRBJ1-5 and V is TRBV19; possible D gene TRBD1, 5 bases. V dropped 7 bases and J dropped 4 bases, with 14 bases sitting between them. The CDR3 spans 14 residues. Germline V gene sequence: CDR1 LNHDA, CDR2 SQIVND (reference sequence). The CDR3 loop reads CASNALGVNQPQHF. In DNA form, the CDR3 reads TGTGCCAGTAACGCCCTAGGGGTAAATCAGCCCCAGCATTTT.

CDR3 region: CATSQGGDTGELFF. The CDR3 nucleotides are TGTGCCACCAGCCAGGGAGGTGACACCGGGGAGCTGTTTTTT. The rearrangement joins TRBV24-1 to TRBJ2-2, with D perhaps TRBD2 (6 bases). The CDR3 runs to 14 residues. Germline V gives CDR1 KGHDR, CDR2 SFDVKD. The V and J ends lost 7 bases and 3 bases respectively, with 11 bases between them.

The chain is built from TRBV5-1 and TRBJ1-5; 8 bases align to TRBD1. V lost 3 bases and J lost 5; bases outside the gene matches: 7. Germline V gives CDR1 SGHRS, CDR2 YFSETQ. This CDR3 is built from 15 residues. The CDR3 loop reads CASSWGGQGDQPQHF. In nucleotides, the CDR3 is TGCGCCAGCAGCTGGGGTGGACAGGGTGATCAGCCCCAGCATTTT.

The chain links TRBV2 to TRBJ1-5, with a tentative D call TRBD1 (6 bases). Between the trimmed V and J ends, which lost 4 bases and 7 bases, there was a span of 14 bases. The germline V gene has CDR1 SNHLY and CDR2 FYNNEI. This CDR3 spans 14 amino acids. The CDR3 region has the DNA TGTGCCAGCAGTGGGCGGGGGCAGTGGCAGCCCCAGCATTTT. Translation: CASSGRGQWQPQHF.

The chain has TRBV28 and TRBJ1-2; weak D call: TRBD1 (6 bases). CDR3 length equals 12 residues. From germline, CDR1 is MDHEN and CDR2 SYDVKM. Trimming left V 5 bases short and J 7 bases short, with 11 bases between. The DNA for the CDR3 is TGTGCCAGCAGTCTACAGGGATTTGGCTACACCTTC. Its translation is CASSLQGFGYTF.

The CDR3 loop is CASTAEGVDNSPLHF. In nucleotides, the CDR3 is TGTGCCAGCACGGCCGAGGGCGTTGATAATTCACCCCTCCACTTT. This sequence joins TRBV2 and TRBJ1-6; D unresolved. The CDR3 contains 15 residues. The V end lost 7 bases, the J end lost 5 bases, and 15 bases lay between the germline ends. Per germline, CDR1 SNHLY and CDR2 FYNNEI. Variable domain in full (rest from reference TRBV2 and TRBJ1-6): EPEVTQTPSHQVTQMGQEVILRCVPISNHLYFYWYRQILGQKVEFLVSFYNNEISEKSEIFDDQFSVERPDGSNFTLKIRSTKLEDSAMYFCASTAEGVDNSPLHFGNGTRLTVT.

The table lists this clone with a few counts. This chain joins TRBV5-1 and TRBJ1-4, with 8 bases aligning to TRBD1. Germline V CDR1 and CDR2: SGHRS, YFSETQ. V shed 1 base, J shed 7 bases, and the junction held 6 bases outside the gene matches. The CDR3 sequence is 15 residues long. CDR3: CASSLQGALSEKLFF. As DNA, the CDR3 is TGCGCCAGCAGCTTGCAGGGGGCCCTTAGTGAAAAACTGTTTTTT. The variable domain in full, with the rest retrieved from reference TRBV5-1 and TRBJ1-4, is KAGVTQTPRYLIKTRGQQVTLSCSPISGHRSVSWYQQTPGQGLQFLFEYFSETQRNKGNFPGRFSGRQFSNSRSEMNVSTLELGDSALYLCASSLQGALSEKLFFGSGTQLSVL.

The chain uses TRBV3-1 (or the pseudogene TRBV3-2) and TRBJ2-1, with 8 bases fitting TRBD1. The CDR3 has 12 residues. With 4 bases clipped from V and 9 bases from J, the junction kept 2 bases outside the gene matches. Per germline, CDR1 LGHDT and CDR2 YNNKEL (reference sequence). CDR3 in amino acids: CASSLQGGEQFF. In nucleotides, the CDR3 is TGTGCCAGCAGCCTACAGGGGGGTGAGCAGTTCTTC.

V is TRBV5-1 and J is TRBJ2-7; a weak D match, TRBD2 (5 bases). Deletions cut 2 bases from V and 3 bases from J, with 15 bases between. From germline, CDR1 is SGHRS and CDR2 YFSETQ. This CDR3 region has 15 residues. In nucleotides, the CDR3 is TGCGCCAGCAGCTTAGGGCGGGCTCTCGTCTACGAGCAGTACTTC. It is translated as CASSLGRALVYEQYF.

The J gene is TRBJ1-4, the V gene TRBV19; no firm D call. V lost 9 bases and J lost 0, with 17 bases in between. Germline CDR1 is LNHDA and CDR2 is SQIVND (reference sequence). CDR3 length: 16 residues. CDR3 DNA: TGTGCCAGCGCAGGTGGGGAGGTTGCAACTAATGAAAAACTGTTTTTT. As protein: CASAGGEVATNEKLFF. The whole variable domain, remainder taken from reference TRBV19 and TRBJ1-4, is DGGITQSPKYLFRKEGQNVTLSCEQNLNHDAMYWYRQDPGQGLRLIYYSQIVNDFQKGDIAEGYSVSREKKESFPLTVTSAQKNPTAFYLCASAGGEVATNEKLFFGSGTQLSVL.

The genes are TRBV7-6 and TRBJ1-4; D gene ambiguous. Germline values: CDR1 SGHVS, CDR2 FNYEAQ. The V gene lost 5 bases and the J gene lost 3 bases, with 19 bases spanning the gap. The CDR3 is 17 amino acids. CDR3 loop: CASSRTYIGLSNEKLFF. The CDR3 nucleotides read TGTGCCAGCAGCCGAACTTATATTGGACTATCTAATGAAAAACTGTTTTTT.